The T cell receptor beta chain under discussion was sequenced for a study of cytomegalovirus exposure and HLA in healthy donors. Study-wide context: According to later analysis, the same platform produced the roughly 130 validation and several hundred first-cohort repertoires.

Clones were read by immunoSEQ multiplex PCR, and TCRdb kept only the in-frame ones, dropping some. The sample has over 110,000 clones, approximately 86% seen once. This CDR3 spans 15 amino acids. V shed 8 bases, J shed 9 bases, and the junction held 15 bases outside the gene matches. CDR1 MNHEY and CDR2 SMNVEV come from the germline V gene (reference sequence). Regarding this clone: The antigen remains undetermined.

Study outcomes and limitations: Reportedly, cytomegalovirus status was diagnosed with high sensitivity and specificity. The tendency of first-cohort TCR clusters to co-occur in the 130 or so validation repertoires was identified by a subsequent analysis. Specific recognition of CMV antigens was confirmed in vitro for a few chains (all CMV-associated).

The source of this sequence is a man aged 18 to 29 in good health and CMV-seropositive. Sequencing was done on a sample of PBMCs. This sequence joins TRBV27 and TRBJ1-5; 8 nucleotides match TRBD1. CDR3 protein: CASSSLTGAPGPQHF. In nucleotides, the CDR3 is TGTGCCAGCTCCTCGTTGACAGGGGCCCCAGGGCCCCAGCATTTT.